This T cell receptor beta chain was observed in a study of T cells in Graves' hyperthyroidism and ophthalmopathy. This clonotype was picked up many times. It was RNA transcripts that yielded the amplified TCR beta CDR3 regions. The HTBI primer set was used in a first-round RT-PCR of the TCR CDR3. TCRdb itself ran the multiplex PCR reads through MiXCR, one entry per CDR3 protein. The repertoire has about 210,000 distinct CDR3 sequences, approximately 17% of them found once; the top ten carry approximately 50%. Calling Graves' hyperthyroidism stable meant ophthalmopathy did not progress within 18 months. The CDR3 sequence is 15 residues long. In germline, CDR1 is SGHVS, CDR2 FQNEAQ. V lost 5 bases to trimming and J lost 2 bases, with 14 bases between them.

This chain uses TRBV7-8 with TRBJ2-3, with D possibly TRBD2 on 6 matching bases. The material sequenced was blood. This receptor was identified in a man aged 45-65 years with Graves' hyperthyroidism. As DNA, the CDR3 is TGTGCCAGCAGCGACGGGGGTTTTCACACAGATACGCAGTATTTT. The encoded protein is CASSDGGFHTDTQYF.